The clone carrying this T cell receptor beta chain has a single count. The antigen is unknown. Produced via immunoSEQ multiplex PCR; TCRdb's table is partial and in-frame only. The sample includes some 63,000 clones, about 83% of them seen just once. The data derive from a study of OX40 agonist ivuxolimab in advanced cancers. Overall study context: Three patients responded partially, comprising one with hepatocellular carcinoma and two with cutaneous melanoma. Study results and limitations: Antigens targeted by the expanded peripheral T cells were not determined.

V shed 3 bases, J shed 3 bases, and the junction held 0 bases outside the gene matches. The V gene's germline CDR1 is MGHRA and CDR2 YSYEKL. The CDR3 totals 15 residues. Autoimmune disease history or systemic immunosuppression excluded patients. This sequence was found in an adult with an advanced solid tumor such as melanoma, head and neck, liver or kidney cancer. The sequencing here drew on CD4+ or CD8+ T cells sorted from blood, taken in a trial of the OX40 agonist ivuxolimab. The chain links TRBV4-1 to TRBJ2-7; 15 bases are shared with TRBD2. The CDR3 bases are TGCGCCAGCAGCCAGGGACTAGCGGGAGGCTACGAGCAGTACTTC. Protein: CASSQGLAGGYEQYF.